This T cell receptor (beta chain) came from a study of blood T cell repertoires in COVID-19. Clones were sequenced by immunoSEQ multiplex PCR, and TCRdb holds only the in-frame ones, with some missing. The sample carries 250,000 or so clones, roughly nine tenths recorded once. CDR1 and CDR2 (germline): KGHDR, SFDVKD. Trimming cost V 4 bases and J 2 bases, with 11 bases left between them. This CDR3 is built from 14 residues. The source material was peripheral blood. The genes are TRBV24-1 and TRBJ2-7; no clear D. The TCR comes from a man between 35 and 55 years old with active or convalescent COVID-19. The CDR3 protein is CATSDPGSTYEQYF. The CDR3 bases are TGTGCCACCAGTGACCCCGGGTCAACCTACGAGCAGTACTTC.